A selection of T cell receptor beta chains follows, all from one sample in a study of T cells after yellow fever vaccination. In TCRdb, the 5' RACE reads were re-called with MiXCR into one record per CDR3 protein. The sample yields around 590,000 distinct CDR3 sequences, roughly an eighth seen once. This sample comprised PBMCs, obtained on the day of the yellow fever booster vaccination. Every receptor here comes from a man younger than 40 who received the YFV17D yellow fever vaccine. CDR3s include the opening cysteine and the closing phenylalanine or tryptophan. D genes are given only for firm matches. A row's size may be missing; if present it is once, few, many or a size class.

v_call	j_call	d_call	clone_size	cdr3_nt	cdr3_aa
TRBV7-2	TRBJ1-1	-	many	TGTGCCAGCAGCTCACAGGGAAGAACTGAAGCTTTCTTT	CASSSQGRTEAFF
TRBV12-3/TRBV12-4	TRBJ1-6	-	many	TGTGCCAGCAGTTCATTGGGGAACTCACCCCTCCACTTT	CASSSLGNSPLHF
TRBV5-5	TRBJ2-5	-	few	TGTGCCAGCAGCTTCTGGGACGGCCCACAGGAGACCCAGTACTTC	CASSFWDGPQETQYF
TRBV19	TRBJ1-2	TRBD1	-	TGTGCCAGTAGTACCCAGGGGGATACCTATGGCTACACCTTC	CASSTQGDTYGYTF
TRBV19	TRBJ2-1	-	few	TGTGCCAGTAGTCCTCTAAGGCGGCTAAAAGGGTACAATGAGCAGTTCTTC	CASSPLRRLKGYNEQFF
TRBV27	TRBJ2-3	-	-	TGTGCCAGCAGTTACTTTTCGGGGTCAGATACGCAGTATTTT	CASSYFSGSDTQYF
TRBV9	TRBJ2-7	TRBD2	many	TGTGCCAGCAGCGTTACTAGCGAGAGCTCCTACGAGCAGTACTTC	CASSVTSESSYEQYF
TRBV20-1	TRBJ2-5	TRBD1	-	TGCAGTGCTAGAGTCCCAGGGGGCCAAGAGACCCAGTACTTC	CSARVPGGQETQYF
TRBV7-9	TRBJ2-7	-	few	TGTGCCAGCAGCCCCGGCCTCCGGCGGGATTTAGGCTACGAGCAGTACTTC	CASSPGLRRDLGYEQYF
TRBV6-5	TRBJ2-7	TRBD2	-	TGTGCCAGCAGTTATCGAGCGGGAGGATCCTCCGAGCAGTACTTC	CASSYRAGGSSEQYF
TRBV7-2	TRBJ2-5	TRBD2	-	TGTGCCAGCAGCTCACTAGCGGATGAAGAGACCCAGTACTTC	CASSSLADEETQYF
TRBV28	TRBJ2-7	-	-	TGTGCCAGCAGACTAACCCCGTCAAGGGCCTACGAGCAGTACTTC	CASRLTPSRAYEQYF
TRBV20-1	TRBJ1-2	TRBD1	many	TGCAGTGCTGTCGGACAGGGAGGCTACACCTTC	CSAVGQGGYTF
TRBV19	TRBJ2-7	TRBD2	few	TGTGCCAGTAGCCAAGCGGGAACCGACTCGGAGCAGTACTTC	CASSQAGTDSEQYF
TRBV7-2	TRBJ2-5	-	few	TGTGCCAGCAGCCCCCAGGTGAACCCCCCCCAGTACTTC	CASSPQVNPPQYF
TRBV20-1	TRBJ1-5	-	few	TGCAGTGCTTTCCGGGACGGACTTTATAGCAATCAGCCCCAGCATTTT	CSAFRDGLYSNQPQHF
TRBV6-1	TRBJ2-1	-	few	TGTGCCAGCAATCCCTCCGGGACTCCTATTAGGAATGAGCAGTTCTTC	CASNPSGTPIRNEQFF
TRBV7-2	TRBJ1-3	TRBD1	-	TGTGCCAGCAGCAAGCAAGGCGGGACAGGCGTTGAAAACACCATATATTTT	CASSKQGGTGVENTIYF
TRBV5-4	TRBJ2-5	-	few	TGTGCCAGCAGCTTGGACCAGCAAGAGACCCAGTACTTC	CASSLDQQETQYF
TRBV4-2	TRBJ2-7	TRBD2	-	TGTGCCAGCAGCCCCCGACTAGCGGGGCACTACGAGCAGTACTTC	CASSPRLAGHYEQYF
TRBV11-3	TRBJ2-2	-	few	TGTGCCAGCAGCTTAGGGGTGGCTTCGAACACCGGGGAGCTGTTTTTT	CASSLGVASNTGELFF
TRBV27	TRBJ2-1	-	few	TGTGCCAGCGGTAAAATGCCATATAACAATGAGCAGTTCTTC	CASGKMPYNNEQFF
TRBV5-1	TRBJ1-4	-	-	TGCGCCAGCAGCTTGCAGTATTCTAATGAAAAACTGTTTTTT	CASSLQYSNEKLFF
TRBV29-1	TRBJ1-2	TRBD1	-	TGCAGCGTTGAGGGACAGAAAGCTGCTAACTATGGCTACACCTTC	CSVEGQKAANYGYTF
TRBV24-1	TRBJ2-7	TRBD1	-	TGTGCCACCAGTGCAAGGGACAGGCCTTACGAGCAGTACTTC	CATSARDRPYEQYF
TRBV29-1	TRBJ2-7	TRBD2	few	TGCAGCGTTGAAGCGCTAGCGGGAGCCTACGAGCAGTACTTC	CSVEALAGAYEQYF
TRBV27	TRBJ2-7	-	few	TGTGCCAGCAGTCTTACAGGATTAGAGGGAAGCTACTACGAGCAGTACTTC	CASSLTGLEGSYYEQYF
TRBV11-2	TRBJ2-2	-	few	TGTGCCAGCAGCTTAGCCCCGAAGACCGGGGAGCTGTTTTTT	CASSLAPKTGELFF